The present TCR beta chain was sequenced within a study of blood T cell repertoires in COVID-19. CDR1 MNHEY and CDR2 SMNVEV come from the germline V gene (reference sequence). V lost 6 bases and J lost 1; bases outside the gene matches: 4. The CDR3 is 15 amino acids. The assay was immunoSEQ multiplex PCR, and TCRdb's table has in-frame clones only and misses some. The sample includes more than 110,000 clones, roughly 78% of them seen just once. Material for sequencing was peripheral blood. The rearrangement joins TRBV27 to TRBJ2-5; 11 bases fit TRBD2. The clonotype originates from a man in his fifties or sixties with acute or convalescent COVID-19. The CDR3 coding sequence is TGTGCCAGCAGACGTAGCGGGAGGGCCCAAGAGACCCAGTACTTC. Translating it yields CASRRSGRAQETQYF.